These 3 T cell receptor beta chains were all obtained from the same sample, sequenced in a study of T cell responses to AZD1222 COVID-19 vaccine. Only in-frame clones appear in the TCRdb table, and some are missing; sequencing was by immunoSEQ multiplex PCR. The sample has over 85,000 clones, about 95% seen once. This material consisted of peripheral blood, taken 28 days after the second AZD1222 dose. Receptors were obtained from an adult who received the AZD1222 COVID-19 vaccine.

The chain joins TRBV5-5 to TRBJ2-5, with D possibly being TRBD2 (5 bases). The germline V and J ends were trimmed by 0 bases and 2 bases, with 20 bases remaining between them. Germline assignment: CDR1 SGHKS and CDR2 YYEKEE (reference sequence). The CDR3 extends over 18 amino acids. The CDR3 DNA is TGTGCCAGCAGCTTGGGCTTCTCTATTAGCGTCGCACAAGAGACCCAGTACTTC. It specifies CASSLGFSISVAQETQYF.

This sequence joins TRBV5-4 and TRBJ2-3; the D is unclear. Looked up from germline, CDR1 is SGHNT and CDR2 is YYREEE (reference sequence). This CDR3 is 13 amino acids long. With 2 bases removed from V and 4 bases from J, the gap between germline ends came to 8 bases. DNA of the CDR3: TGTGCCAGCAGCTTCACCGCCGCAGATACGCAGTATTTT. This translates into CASSFTAADTQYF. Using reference TRBV5-4 and TRBJ2-3 for the parts outside the CDR3, the full variable domain is ETGVTQSPTHLIKTRGQQVTLRCSSQSGHNTVSWYQQALGQGPQFIFQYYREEENGRGNFPPRFSGLQFPNYSSELNVNALELDDSALYLCASSFTAADTQYFGPGTRLTVL.

The chain couples TRBV5-1 to TRBJ2-7, with 8 bases identical to TRBD1. The CDR3 is 16 amino acids. V trimming: 1 base; J trimming: 6 bases; junction bases outside the gene matches: 12. Germline lookup yields CDR1 SGHRS and CDR2 YFSETQ. The CDR3 loop reads CASSLLTGGTTSEQYF. In nucleotides, the CDR3 is TGCGCCAGCAGCTTGTTAACAGGGGGAACGACGTCCGAGCAGTACTTC. Full variable domain (rest looked up from reference TRBV5-1 and TRBJ2-7): KAGVTQTPRYLIKTRGQQVTLSCSPISGHRSVSWYQQTPGQGLQFLFEYFSETQRNKGNFPGRFSGRQFSNSRSEMNVSTLELGDSALYLCASSLLTGGTTSEQYFGPGTRLTVT.